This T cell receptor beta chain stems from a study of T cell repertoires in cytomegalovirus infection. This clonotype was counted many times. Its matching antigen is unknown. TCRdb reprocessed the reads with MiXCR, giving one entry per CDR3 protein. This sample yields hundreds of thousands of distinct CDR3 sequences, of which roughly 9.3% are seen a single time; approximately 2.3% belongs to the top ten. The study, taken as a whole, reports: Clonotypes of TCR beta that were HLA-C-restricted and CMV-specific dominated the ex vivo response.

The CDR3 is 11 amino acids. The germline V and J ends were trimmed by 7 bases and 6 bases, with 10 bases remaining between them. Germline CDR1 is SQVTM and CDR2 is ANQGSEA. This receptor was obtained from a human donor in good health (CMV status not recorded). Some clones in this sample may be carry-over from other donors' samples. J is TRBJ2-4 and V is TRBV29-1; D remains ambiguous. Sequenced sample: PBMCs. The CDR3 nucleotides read TGCAGCGCCTGGGTGGCAAACATTCAGTACTTC. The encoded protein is CSAWVANIQYF.